Each of the 25 T cell receptor beta chains below was sequenced from the same sample in a study of cytomegalovirus exposure and HLA in healthy donors. It was with 60 Vbeta and 13 Jbeta primers that the PCR ran. Sequenced by immunoSEQ multiplex PCR; TCRdb stores in-frame clones only, minus some. Here the sample spans under 250,000 clones, around four fifths being singletons. Sequenced: PBMCs. These TCRs come from a man aged 50-59 years in good health and CMV-seronegative.

This clone turned up a few times. V usage is TRBV6-6 and J usage is TRBJ1-5; a weak D match, TRBD1 (6 bases). The CDR3 length is 14 residues. V was clipped by 2 bases and J by 3 bases, with 8 bases between them. CDR1 is MNHNY, CDR2 SVGAGI, per germline (reference sequence). The CDR3: CASSYQGINQPQHF. CDR3 DNA sequence: TGTGCCAGCAGTTACCAGGGGATCAATCAGCCCCAGCATTTT.

The chain employs TRBV11-2 and TRBJ2-4; 9 bases fit TRBD2. CDR3 length: 19 residues. CDR1 is SGHAT, CDR2 FQNNGV, per germline. J lost 0 bases, V lost 0 bases, and 9 bases had no gene match. CDR3: CASSLDSTSGILAKNIQYF. CDR3 nucleotide sequence: TGTGCCAGCAGCTTAGACTCGACTAGCGGAATACTAGCCAAAAACATTCAGTACTTC.

The chain employs TRBV5-1 and TRBJ2-7; TRBD1 is a possible D gene (7 bases). V was cut by 3 bases and J by 4 bases, with 20 bases left in between. The CDR3 covers 16 residues. Germline V gene sequence: CDR1 SGHRS, CDR2 YFSETQ. Here the CDR3 reads CASSSAQGGLIYEQYF. CDR3 in DNA: TGCGCCAGCAGCTCCGCCCAGGGGGGCTTGATTTACGAGCAGTACTTC.

This sequence joins TRBV2 and TRBJ2-2; TRBD1 aligns across 9 bases. This CDR3 contains 15 residues. Trimming cost V 6 bases and J 7 bases; bases outside gene matches: 9. The V gene's germline CDR1 is SNHLY and CDR2 FYNNEI. CDR3 coding DNA: TGTGCCAGCAGGAACAGGGGGCGCAGAAACGGGGAGCTGTTTTTT. Amino acids: CASRNRGRRNGELFF.

This rearrangement joins TRBV13 to TRBJ2-7; D may be TRBD2 (6 bases). Germline V CDR1 and CDR2: PRHDT, FYEKMQ (reference sequence). CDR3 size: 14 residues. Trimming stripped 3 bases from V and 3 bases from J, with 12 bases between. In DNA, the CDR3 is TGTGCCAGCAGCTTTGGGACTCATAACTACGAGCAGTACTTC. Encoded protein: CASSFGTHNYEQYF.

V gene TRBV19 combines with J gene TRBJ1-2; D gene unclear. The CDR3 contains 13 residues. Germline V lookup: CDR1 LNHDA, CDR2 SQIVND (reference sequence). The ends were cut back, 7 bases at V and 1 base at J, with 10 bases in the middle. The CDR3 DNA reads as TGTGCCAGTACTAGAGGAATTAACTATGGCTACACCTTC. Its protein is CASTRGINYGYTF.

The V and J genes are TRBV7-2 and TRBJ2-4; D is unresolved. V dropped 3 bases and J dropped 0 bases, with 6 bases sitting between them. CDR1 and CDR2 (germline): SGHTA, FQGNSA. CDR3 size: 14 residues. The CDR3 loop reads CASSLTTAKNIQYF. In nucleotides, the CDR3 is TGTGCCAGCAGCTTGACAACAGCCAAAAACATTCAGTACTTC. The variable domain in full, completed from reference TRBV7-2 and TRBJ2-4, reads GAGVSQSPSNKVTEKGKDVELRCDPISGHTALYWYRQSLGQGLEFLIYFQGNSAPDKSGLPSDRFSAERTGGSVSTLTIQRTQQEDSAVYLCASSLTTAKNIQYFGAGTRLSVL.

The chain combines TRBV5-1 with TRBJ2-3; D ambiguous. Germline CDR1 is SGHRS and CDR2 is YFSETQ. V lost 4 bases, J lost 3 bases, and 18 bases lay in between. The CDR3 is made up of 16 amino acids. CDR3 coding DNA: TGCGCCAGCAGCCCGGCGGCGAGGTTGAAGACAGATACGCAGTATTTT. The encoded protein is CASSPAARLKTDTQYF.

The chain recombines TRBV2 with TRBJ2-1, with D perhaps matching TRBD2 (5 bases). The CDR3 totals 15 residues. Deletions cut 4 bases from V and 7 bases from J, with 17 bases between. CDR1 and CDR2 (germline): SNHLY, FYNNEI. CDR3: CASSGRASPGNEQFF. CDR3 nucleotide sequence: TGTGCCAGCAGTGGGCGGGCCTCGCCTGGTAATGAGCAGTTCTTC.

This rearrangement joins TRBV28 to TRBJ1-1; the match to TRBD1 covers 7 bases. CDR3 length: 16 amino acids. V dropped 6 bases and J dropped 10; count of bases not matched to a gene: 20. Germline values: CDR1 MDHEN, CDR2 SYDVKM. CDR3 bases: TGTGCCAGCAGAAGCCGGGACAGCCAATATCCCCTGAGAGCTTTCTTT. This encodes CASRSRDSQYPLRAFF.

The genes are TRBV7-9 and TRBJ1-4; the D is unclear. CDR1 and CDR2 (germline): SEHNR, FQNEAQ (reference sequence). CDR3 size: 11 residues. Trimming removed 4 bases from V and 12 bases from J, with 9 bases in between. The CDR3: CASSSSGQLFF. CDR3 coding DNA: TGTGCCAGCAGCTCCAGTGGGCAACTGTTTTTT.

This sequence joins TRBV4-2 and TRBJ2-7, with a weak D call TRBD2 (5 bases). V dropped 0 bases and J dropped 8 bases, with 11 bases sitting between them. The CDR3 has 13 amino acids. Germline values: CDR1 LGHNA, CDR2 YNFKEQ. CDR3 nucleotides: TGTGCCAGCAGCCAAGATGGGCCTAGCAAGCAGTACTTC. Translated: CASSQDGPSKQYF.

This clone came up a few times. This sequence joins TRBV7-3 and TRBJ2-7; perhaps TRBD2 as D (6 bases). The CDR3 is 13 residues long. Trimming removed 5 bases from V and 10 bases from J, with 18 bases in between. Germline CDR1 is SGHTA and CDR2 is FQGTGA. The CDR3: CASSLAPGTLQYF. The CDR3 DNA reads as TGTGCCAGCAGCCTTGCCCCTGGGACTCTCCAGTACTTC. The full variable domain, completed using reference TRBV7-3 and TRBJ2-7, is GAGVSQTPSNKVTEKGKYVELRCDPISGHTALYWYRQSLGQGPEFLIYFQGTGAADDSGLPNDRFFAVRPEGSVSTLKIQRTERGDSAVYLCASSLAPGTLQYFGPGTRLTVT.

The chain recombines TRBV7-8 with TRBJ1-4; 9 bases are a match to TRBD1. There are 17 residues in the CDR3. With V trimmed by 1 base and J by 8 bases, 11 bases remained unmatched. Germline V gene sequence: CDR1 SGHVS, CDR2 FQNEAQ. This CDR3 reads CASSLEATGGAWEKLFF. CDR3 sequence (DNA): TGTGCCAGCAGCTTAGAAGCGACAGGGGGGGCCTGGGAAAAACTGTTTTTT.

The chain has TRBV27 and TRBJ2-6; 11 positions agree with TRBD1. V was clipped by 4 bases and J by 4 bases; unmatched bases: 6. This CDR3 is 17 amino acids long. Germline loops: CDR1 MNHEY, CDR2 SMNVEV (reference sequence). The CDR3 nucleotides read TGTGCCAGCAGTTCGGACAGGGGGCTGAGGGGGGCCAACGTCCTGACTTTC. This encodes CASSSDRGLRGANVLTF.

The rearrangement uses TRBV11-2 and TRBJ2-2, with a weak D call TRBD1 (6 bases). The CDR3 sequence is 15 residues long. Germline V gives CDR1 SGHAT, CDR2 FQNNGV. Trimming took off 5 bases at V and 5 bases at J, with 15 bases between the two ends. CDR3 bases: TGTGCCAGCAGCACCCGGACAGAACTAACCGGGGAGCTGTTTTTT. Residues: CASSTRTELTGELFF.

The chain couples TRBV5-4 to TRBJ2-7, with 12 bases matching TRBD2. V dropped 1 base and J dropped 7; count of bases not matched to a gene: 6. Germline loops: CDR1 SGHNT, CDR2 YYREEE (reference sequence). The CDR3 consists of 15 residues. The CDR3 DNA reads as TGTGCCAGCAGCTTGACAGCTAGCGGGAGGGAGGAGCAGTACTTC. Translation: CASSLTASGREEQYF.

The chain combines TRBV27 with TRBJ1-5; D unresolved. CDR1 and CDR2 (germline): MNHEY, SMNVEV (reference sequence). The V and J ends lost 9 bases and 6 bases respectively, with 18 bases between them. The CDR3 loop spans 14 amino acids. The CDR3 sequence: CARSKKRGCQPQHF. The DNA for the CDR3 is TGTGCCAGAAGTAAAAAACGGGGTTGTCAGCCCCAGCATTTT.

V and J are TRBV2 and TRBJ2-1; 10 bases agree with TRBD2. Germline V gene data show CDR1 as SNHLY and CDR2 as FYNNEI. The CDR3 is 15 residues long. After removal of 5 bases from V and 2 bases from J, the junction contained 3 bases not matched to a gene. CDR3 protein: CASSRAGGTYNEQFF. DNA for the CDR3: TGTGCCAGCAGTCGAGCGGGAGGGACCTACAATGAGCAGTTCTTC.

This chain connects TRBV6-6 to TRBJ2-7; 9 bases line up with TRBD2. The CDR3 consists of 16 residues. Germline V gene lookup returns CDR1 MNHNY and CDR2 SVGAGI (reference sequence). Trimming cost V 0 bases and J 3 bases; bases outside gene matches: 6. The CDR3 is CASSYSLAGTRYEQYF. As DNA, the CDR3 is TGTGCCAGCAGTTACTCGCTAGCGGGAACGCGCTACGAGCAGTACTTC.

The chain has TRBV6-5 and TRBJ1-2; D not certain. Germline V gene sequence: CDR1 MNHEY, CDR2 SVGAGI. With 0 bases removed from V and 4 bases from J, the gap between germline ends came to 9 bases. This CDR3 has 14 amino acids. The CDR3 nucleotides read TGTGCCAGCAGTTACTCGGTCCAGGTCTATGGCTACACCTTC. Its protein is CASSYSVQVYGYTF.

This clone was counted once. This chain connects TRBV29-1 to TRBJ2-5, with D possibly TRBD2 on 5 matching bases. TRBJ2-7 explains the end of the DNA better; the J call may be wrong. The germline V gene has CDR1 SQVTM and CDR2 ANQGSEA. CDR3 length: 12 amino acids. This CDR3 reads CSVDEGDYEQYF. As DNA, the CDR3 is TGCAGCGTTGACGAGGGTGACTACGAGCAGTACTTC.

This rearrangement joins TRBV30 to TRBJ2-3; D possibly corresponds to TRBD1 (5 bases). Germline CDR1 GTSNPN, CDR2 SVGIG (reference sequence). Trimming took off 1 base at V and 0 bases at J, with 11 bases between the two ends. The CDR3 has 15 residues. CDR3 DNA sequence: TGTGCCTGGAGTGCTTTGGCAGGGAGCACAGATACGCAGTATTTT. The encoded protein is CAWSALAGSTDTQYF.

Comment on this clone: An end of the junction differs from the germline gene, which may be a read error. V is TRBV9 and J is TRBJ2-7; tentatively, D is TRBD2 (6 bases). Germline values: CDR1 SGDLS, CDR2 YYNGEE. This CDR3 is 19 amino acids long. The CDR3 coding sequence is TGTGCCAGCAGCGTAGGGACCGGCTCGGGGGTGTTAGGCTCCCACGAGCAGTACTTC. Translation gives CASSVGTGSGVLGSHEQYF.

The rearrangement links TRBV27 to TRBJ2-7; no reliable D call. Deletions cut 4 bases from V and 8 bases from J, with 9 bases between. Germline CDR1 MNHEY, CDR2 SMNVEV (reference sequence). This CDR3 region has 11 residues. The CDR3 DNA reads TGTGCCAGCAGTTCCCCTACCCAGCAGTACTTC. This codes for CASSSPTQQYF.